This T cell receptor beta chain is from a study of human T cells and chemical hapten exposure. This clonotype was seen many times. Antigen: not known. CDR3 length: 15 amino acids. The J segment lost 8 bases and the V segment lost 4 bases, leaving 9 bases of the junction unmatched. Germline V gives CDR1 MNHEY, CDR2 SMNVEV (reference sequence). Findings of the study overall: In comparison with controls, expanded TCRs gave rise to a significantly larger number of large CDR3 similarity clusters. In the PT1 data, expanded TCR counts showed a positive correlation with patch test score.

It was the library that attached unique molecular identifiers to individual cDNA molecules. TCRdb independently ran MiXCR on the RACE reads; one entry per CDR3 protein. The repertoire holds some 400,000 distinct CDR3 sequences, with more than 4.5% as singletons. Time point denoted: pre-sensitization, week 0. Treatment noted: therapeutic diphenylcyclopropenone sensitization with weekly scalp DPC. Sequencing was performed on whole blood, taken in connection with sensitization to the hapten diphenylcyclopropenone (DPC). The clonotype comes from a woman aged 50 to 60 with alopecia areata. Some clones in this sample may be carry-over from other donors' samples. J is TRBJ1-4 and V is TRBV27; 8 nucleotides align to TRBD1. The CDR3 spells CASSSTGTGREKLFF. DNA of the CDR3: TGTGCCAGCAGTTCAACCGGGACAGGAAGAGAAAAACTGTTTTTT.